Each of the 28 T cell receptor beta chains below was sequenced from the same sample in a study of PD-1 blockade in classical Hodgkin lymphoma. Produced via immunoSEQ multiplex PCR; TCRdb's table is partial and in-frame only. This sample has approximately 41,000 clones, with around 86% found just once. Every patient had relapsed following autologous stem cell transplantation, and cohorts differed in brentuximab vedotin exposure. Source: peripheral blood mononuclear cells (PBMCs), taken before the second cycle of nivolumab. These receptors originate from a human donor with classical Hodgkin lymphoma.

The genes are TRBV4-1 and TRBJ2-3; D remains unclear. The germline CDR1 and CDR2 sequences are MGHRA and YSYEKL. CDR3 size: 16 residues. V was cut by 4 bases and J by 3 bases, with 17 bases left in between. CDR3 bases: TGCGCCAGCAGCCGCCCCCGCCCGTTAGGAACAGATACGCAGTATTTT. Translation: CASSRPRPLGTDTQYF.

The chain joins TRBV2 to TRBJ2-3; the match to TRBD2 covers 9 bases. CDR1 is SNHLY, CDR2 FYNNEI, per germline. The CDR3 has 15 amino acids. The V segment lost 8 bases and the J segment 4 bases; nucleotides outside the gene matches: 10. The CDR3 nucleotides read TGTGCCAGCTCGAGAGGACTAGCGTCCCCAGATACGCAGTATTTT. Translated, it gives CASSRGLASPDTQYF.

A few counts support this clone. This chain links TRBV4-2 with TRBJ1-3, with D uncertain. This CDR3 has 16 amino acids. Germline V gene sequence: CDR1 LGHNA, CDR2 YNFKEQ. Trimming shortened V by 0 bases and J by 0 bases, and 9 bases separated the two germline ends. The CDR3 nucleotides are TGTGCCAGCAGCCAAGATGGTGCAGCCTCTGGAAACACCATATATTTT. Its translation: CASSQDGAASGNTIYF.

The chain links TRBV6-6 to TRBJ2-1; no definite D call. The V end was cut by 6 bases, the J end by 6 bases, with 9 bases between. CDR1 is MNHNY, CDR2 SVGAGI, per germline (reference sequence). This CDR3 comprises 12 residues. The CDR3 loop reads CASSPIINEQFF. CDR3 nucleotide sequence: TGTGCCAGCAGCCCTATTATCAATGAGCAGTTCTTC.

The chain is built from TRBV5-5 and TRBJ1-4, with TRBD1 as a possible D gene (5 bases). V lost 0 bases and J 3 bases, leaving 12 bases between the germline ends. The CDR3 contains 16 residues. Per germline, CDR1 SGHKS and CDR2 YYEKEE (reference sequence). The CDR3 sequence is CASSLAAGTSNEKLFF. The CDR3 DNA reads as TGTGCCAGCAGCTTGGCGGCCGGGACGTCTAATGAAAAACTGTTTTTT. Complete variable domain (other parts from reference TRBV5-5 and TRBJ1-4): DAGVTQSPTHLIKTRGQQVTLRCSPISGHKSVSWYQQVLGQGPQFIFQYYEKEERGRGNFPDRFSARQFPNYSSELNVNALLLGDSALYLCASSLAAGTSNEKLFFGSGTQLSVL.

The chain combines TRBV19 with TRBJ2-3; D is perhaps TRBD2 (6 bases). In germline, CDR1 is LNHDA, CDR2 SQIVND (reference sequence). Trimming cost V 6 bases and J 2 bases, with 9 bases left between them. There are 13 residues in the CDR3. Here the CDR3 reads CASRERVTDTQYF. Here the CDR3 DNA reads TGTGCCAGTAGAGAGCGGGTCACAGATACGCAGTATTTT.

The chain is built from TRBV9 and TRBJ2-2; possibly TRBD1 or TRBD2 for D (5 bases each). Between the trimmed V and J ends, which lost 2 bases and 4 bases, there was a span of 12 bases. The germline gives CDR1 SGDLS, CDR2 YYNGEE. The CDR3 is made up of 15 amino acids. The CDR3 protein is CASSVYPGPTGELFF. The DNA of the CDR3 is TGTGCCAGCAGCGTTTACCCGGGACCCACCGGGGAGCTGTTTTTT.

This clone was seen more than once but under ten times. The chain employs TRBV2 and TRBJ1-2, with 9 bases matching TRBD1. V lost 6 bases and J lost 6; bases outside the gene matches: 5. Germline V gene data show CDR1 as SNHLY and CDR2 as FYNNEI. This CDR3 is built from 13 residues. The CDR3: CASRGGTGNGYTF. The CDR3, as DNA: TGTGCCAGCAGGGGAGGGACAGGGAATGGCTACACCTTC.

The chain employs TRBV18 and TRBJ1-2; D uncertain. CDR3 length: 15 residues. The V and J ends lost 1 base and 2 bases respectively, with 11 bases between them. The germline CDR1 and CDR2 sequences are KGHSH and LQKENI. The CDR3 DNA reads as TGTGCCAGCTCACCACTCGAGGACGGCAACTATGGCTACACCTTC. This translates into CASSPLEDGNYGYTF.

This sequence joins TRBV19 and TRBJ2-2; 9 bases line up with TRBD2. Trimming took 5 bases from V and 5 from J; bases not matched to a gene: 15. From germline, CDR1 is LNHDA and CDR2 SQIVND (reference sequence). This CDR3 spans 18 amino acids. CDR3 in amino acids: CASSRKTGLAFPTGELFF. CDR3 nucleotides: TGTGCCAGTAGTCGTAAGACCGGACTAGCGTTTCCTACCGGGGAGCTGTTTTTT.

This chain joins TRBV5-1 and TRBJ1-1; D unclear. CDR3 length: 15 amino acids. The ends were cut back, 0 bases at V and 4 bases at J, with 13 bases in the middle. Germline-derived CDR1 and CDR2 are SGHRS and YFSETQ. This CDR3 reads CASSLAPQVGTEAFF. The CDR3 region has the DNA TGCGCCAGCAGCTTGGCACCCCAAGTGGGCACTGAAGCTTTCTTT.

V and J are TRBV29-1 and TRBJ2-3; TRBD2 matches 8 bases. Germline values: CDR1 SQVTM, CDR2 ANQGSEA. V was clipped by 3 bases and J by 4 bases; unmatched bases: 3. The CDR3 runs to 13 residues. The CDR3 DNA reads TGCAGCGTTGAGCGGGGGGACGCAGATACGCAGTATTTT. It translates to CSVERGDADTQYF.

This clone showed up just once. This chain uses TRBV18 with TRBJ1-4; tentative D call: TRBD1 (6 bases). Germline CDR1 KGHSH, CDR2 LQKENI. The CDR3 sequence is 14 residues long. Deletions cut 2 bases from V and 3 bases from J, with 7 bases between. CDR3: CASSPRGSNEKLFF. In nucleotides, the CDR3 is TGTGCCAGCTCACCAAGGGGGTCTAATGAAAAACTGTTTTTT.

The chain joins TRBV6-5 to TRBJ1-5; D remains unclear. Germline V gene sequence: CDR1 MNHEY, CDR2 SVGAGI. The V gene lost 2 bases and the J gene lost 9 bases, with 14 bases spanning the gap. The CDR3 totals 14 residues. The CDR3 DNA reads TGTGCCAGCAGTTACAACACGGGTCGGGGGCCCCAGCATTTT. Protein: CASSYNTGRGPQHF.

The CDR3 is CASSPPGQGANTGELFF. CDR3 nucleotide sequence: TGTGCCAGCAGCCCCCCGGGACAGGGGGCGAACACCGGGGAGCTGTTTTTT. The chain joins TRBV5-4 to TRBJ2-2; 11 positions match TRBD1. V was clipped by 4 bases and J by 0 bases; unmatched bases: 5. The CDR3 consists of 17 residues. CDR1 is SGHNT, CDR2 YYREEE, per germline (reference sequence).

CDR3 DNA: TGTGCCAGCACGGGGGCAACTAATGAAAAACTGTTTTTT. This translates into CASTGATNEKLFF. V gene TRBV6-1 combines with J gene TRBJ1-4, with D possibly TRBD1 on 5 matching bases. CDR3 size: 13 residues. CDR1 is MNHNS and CDR2 is SASEGT in the germline V gene. The V gene lost 7 bases and the J gene lost 0 bases, with 6 bases spanning the gap.

The chain has TRBV7-2 and TRBJ2-3; the D call may be TRBD1 or TRBD2 (5 bases each). Germline V gives CDR1 SGHTA, CDR2 FQGNSA. V dropped 0 bases and J dropped 1 base, with 11 bases sitting between them. This CDR3 spans 16 amino acids. The CDR3 sequence: CASSLAAGTRTDTQYF. The CDR3 nucleotides are TGTGCCAGCAGCTTAGCGGCCGGGACCCGCACAGATACGCAGTATTTT.

This clone showed up just a few times. V usage is TRBV20-1 and J usage is TRBJ2-7; no definite D call. The length of the CDR3 is 10 residues. Germline CDR1 is DFQATT and CDR2 is SNEGSKA (reference sequence). V lost 4 bases and J lost 4, with 5 bases in between. For the CDR3, the DNA is TGCAGTGCTATGGGGTACGAGCAGTACTTC. Translating it yields CSAMGYEQYF.

This chain joins TRBV7-3 and TRBJ2-1; the D call may be TRBD1 or TRBD2 (5 bases each). With 5 bases removed from V and 0 bases from J, the gap between germline ends came to 14 bases. The CDR3 consists of 16 residues. Germline assignment: CDR1 SGHTA and CDR2 FQGTGA. CDR3 sequence: CASSPRDPSSYNEQFF. For the CDR3, the DNA is TGTGCCAGCAGCCCCCGGGACCCGAGCTCCTACAATGAGCAGTTCTTC.

This rearrangement joins TRBV19 to TRBJ1-1, with D hard to call. V lost 0 bases, J lost 2 bases, and 10 bases lay in between. Germline assignment: CDR1 LNHDA and CDR2 SQIVND (reference sequence). The CDR3 runs 15 residues. Here the CDR3 reads CASSIDPRTNTEAFF. DNA for the CDR3: TGTGCCAGTAGTATAGATCCCAGGACTAACACTGAAGCTTTCTTT.

V and J are TRBV29-1 and TRBJ1-2; no reliable D call. CDR3 length equals 12 residues. V was cut by 6 bases and J by 1 base, with 9 bases left in between. The germline V gene has CDR1 SQVTM and CDR2 ANQGSEA. The CDR3 coding sequence is TGCAGCGTGGGCGGATTTAACTATGGCTACACCTTC. It yields the protein CSVGGFNYGYTF. Variable domain in full (rest from reference TRBV29-1 and TRBJ1-2): SAVISQKPSRDICQRGTSLTIQCQVDSQVTMMFWYRQQPGQSLTLIATANQGSEATYESGFVIDKFPISRPNLTFSTLTVSNMSPEDSSIYLCSVGGFNYGYTFGSGTRLTVV.

The gene calls are TRBV5-5 and TRBJ1-1; TRBD1 is a possible D gene (6 bases). Germline CDR1 is SGHKS and CDR2 is YYEKEE (reference sequence). CDR3 length: 13 residues. Trimming removed 4 bases from V and 1 base from J, with 8 bases in between. The CDR3 sequence: CASSPTGNTEAFF. DNA for the CDR3: TGTGCCAGCAGCCCGACAGGGAACACTGAAGCTTTCTTT.

V is TRBV5-1 and J is TRBJ2-3, with D uncertain. CDR3 length: 13 residues. The V end was cut by 0 bases, the J end by 4 bases, with 6 bases between. Germline V gene sequence: CDR1 SGHRS, CDR2 YFSETQ. The CDR3 region is CASSLGVADTQYF. DNA for the CDR3: TGCGCCAGCAGCTTGGGAGTAGCAGATACGCAGTATTTT.

The chain has TRBV18 and TRBJ2-7; a possible D gene is TRBD1 (5 bases). Germline V CDR1 and CDR2: KGHSH, LQKENI. The CDR3 is made up of 14 amino acids. V was clipped by 3 bases and J by 1 base, with 10 bases between them. The CDR3 DNA reads as TGTGCCAGCTCACCGGGGCCGGCGTCCTACGAGCAGTACTTC. Translating gives CASSPGPASYEQYF.

The rearrangement links TRBV5-6 to TRBJ1-6; TRBD1 matches 8 bases. Germline V CDR1 and CDR2: SGHDT, YYEEEE. The V segment lost 6 bases and the J segment 11 bases; nucleotides outside the gene matches: 7. CDR3 length: 13 residues. For the CDR3, the DNA is TGTGCCAGCAACGGACAGGGCGTTGCACCCCTCCACTTT. Protein sequence: CASNGQGVAPLHF.

The chain is built from TRBV28 and TRBJ2-3, with 9 bases fitting TRBD1. The V and J ends lost 6 bases and 1 base, in that order; junction bases with no gene match: 5. The germline V gene has CDR1 MDHEN and CDR2 SYDVKM. The CDR3 is 15 amino acids. The CDR3 is CASRKRTGGTDTQYF. The CDR3 DNA follows: TGTGCCAGCAGGAAGAGGACAGGGGGCACAGATACGCAGTATTTT.

This clone has more than one count but fewer than ten. The chain couples TRBV2 to TRBJ1-1; D uncertain. Germline CDR1 and CDR2: SNHLY and FYNNEI. The V end lost 8 bases, the J end lost 2 bases, and 15 bases lay between the germline ends. The CDR3 totals 14 residues. Written as DNA, the CDR3 is TGTGCCAGCCGGGCGTCCAAGGGAAACACTGAAGCTTTCTTT. The encoded protein is CASRASKGNTEAFF.

This clone has only one observation. V gene TRBV19 combines with J gene TRBJ1-1, with D perhaps TRBD1 (5 bases). In germline, CDR1 is LNHDA, CDR2 SQIVND (reference sequence). The CDR3 consists of 13 residues. Trimming took off 4 bases at V and 8 bases at J, with 14 bases between the two ends. The CDR3 protein is CASSTPSGGEAFF. In DNA form, the CDR3 reads TGTGCCAGTAGTACCCCTTCCGGGGGGGAAGCTTTCTTT. The whole variable domain, remainder taken from reference TRBV19 and TRBJ1-1, is DGGITQSPKYLFRKEGQNVTLSCEQNLNHDAMYWYRQDPGQGLRLIYYSQIVNDFQKGDIAEGYSVSREKKESFPLTVTSAQKNPTAFYLCASSTPSGGEAFFGQGTRLTVV.